This T cell receptor (beta chain) was recorded in a study of cytomegalovirus exposure and HLA in healthy donors. Turning to the study itself: Of the donors genotyped, approximately 400 in all, around 76% fell in the Caucasian-associated ancestry cluster.

Deletions cut 2 bases from V and 4 bases from J, with 6 bases between. Germline V gene lookup returns CDR1 SGHRS and CDR2 YFSETQ. The CDR3 has 12 residues. Findings of the study overall: Later analysis identified several of the most significant clusters that appeared linked to common viral pathogens.

A note on this clone: No antigen is known for it.

The PCR had 60 Vbeta and 13 Jbeta primers. The protocol was immunoSEQ multiplex PCR, while the TCRdb copy is restricted to in-frame clones and leaves out a portion. Of about 200,000 clones listed, roughly 84% are singletons. The TCR was taken from a man aged 45-65 years in good health and CMV-seronegative. V gene TRBV5-1 combines with J gene TRBJ1-2; D is uncertain. Sequencing was carried out using PBMCs. The CDR3, as DNA: TGCGCCAGCAGCTTTGAGGGCTATGGCTACACCTTC. Its translation: CASSFEGYGYTF. Using reference TRBV5-1 and TRBJ1-2 for the parts outside the CDR3, the full variable domain is KAGVTQTPRYLIKTRGQQVTLSCSPISGHRSVSWYQQTPGQGLQFLFEYFSETQRNKGNFPGRFSGRQFSNSRSEMNVSTLELGDSALYLCASSFEGYGYTFGSGTRLTVV.